This TCR beta chain was retrieved from a study of T cells after yellow fever vaccination. Study-wide points: Weaker, the secondary response had a peak occurring faster, on day 5 versus 15.

They built TCR cDNA with 5'RACE template switching, a step that put in a universal primer site and UMIs. MiXCR was run by TCRdb on the 5' RACE reads, yielding one entry per CDR3 protein. This table has around 610,000 distinct CDR3 sequences, approximately 13% appearing once. V shed 1 base, J shed 7 bases, and the junction held 5 bases outside the gene matches. Per the germline V gene, CDR1 is SNHLY and CDR2 is FYNNEI. This CDR3 has 14 residues. Comments on this clonotype: Antigen unknown.

The sequence was collected from a man aged 30 to 39 who received the YFV17D yellow fever vaccine. This specimen consisted of PBMCs, obtained on the day of the yellow fever booster vaccination. The rearrangement uses TRBV2 and TRBJ2-3; 7 bases are a match to TRBD2. CDR3 nucleotide sequence: TGTGCCAGCAGTGAAGGCCTAGCGGAGCATACGCAGTATTTT. Translated, it gives CASSEGLAEHTQYF.